These 17 T cell receptor beta chains were all obtained from the same sample, sequenced in a study of T cell responses to AZD1222 COVID-19 vaccine. Clones were sequenced by immunoSEQ multiplex PCR, and TCRdb holds only the in-frame ones, with some missing. This table holds 200,000 or so clones, approximately 90% found once. Sequencing used peripheral blood, obtained on day 0 of AZD1222 vaccination. These TCRs come from an adult in good health.

The chain couples TRBV7-2 to TRBJ1-1; TRBD1 agrees at 8 bases. Germline CDR1 reads SGHTA; CDR2 reads FQGNSA. Trimming took 2 bases from V and 0 from J; bases not matched to a gene: 5. The CDR3 loop spans 16 amino acids. CDR3 residues: CASSLPRTGLNTEAFF. The CDR3 coding sequence is TGTGCCAGCAGCTTACCCAGGACAGGGCTGAACACTGAAGCTTTCTTT.

This rearrangement joins TRBV19 to TRBJ1-1; D is possibly TRBD1 (6 bases). CDR1 and CDR2 from the germline V gene are LNHDA and SQIVND (reference sequence). This CDR3 region has 15 residues. V lost 1 base and J 2 bases, leaving 11 bases between the germline ends. This CDR3 reads CASSIGVRGNTEAFF. For the CDR3, the DNA is TGTGCCAGTAGTATAGGGGTCAGGGGAAACACTGAAGCTTTCTTT.

The V call is TRBV11-2, the J call TRBJ1-1, with 7 bases lining up with TRBD1. CDR3 length equals 16 residues. Germline V gene lookup returns CDR1 SGHAT and CDR2 FQNNGV. Losses at the gene ends were 1 base for V and 4 bases for J; bases not matched to a gene: 9. CDR3 region: CASSLGKGAVSTEAFF. Here the CDR3 DNA reads TGTGCCAGCAGCTTAGGGAAGGGGGCGGTTTCCACTGAAGCTTTCTTT.

The rearrangement uses TRBV6-9 and TRBJ2-3; the match to TRBD2 covers 8 bases. Germline V CDR1 and CDR2: MNHGY, SVAAGI. This CDR3 has 12 residues. The trim removed 4 bases at V and 6 bases at J, leaving 0 bases unmatched. The CDR3 region is CASSSGGDTQYF. As DNA, the CDR3 is TGTGCCAGCAGTTCGGGGGGGGATACGCAGTATTTT.

V is TRBV5-4 and J is TRBJ1-2; 9 positions match TRBD1. J was trimmed by 1 base and V by 6 bases; bases with no gene match: 4. The CDR3 is 14 amino acids. Germline V gene sequence: CDR1 SGHNT, CDR2 YYREEE (reference sequence). The CDR3 sequence is CASKLDRGNYGYTF. The CDR3 DNA reads TGTGCCAGCAAACTGGACAGGGGTAACTATGGCTACACCTTC.

This clone is a singleton in its sample. V and J are TRBV13 and TRBJ1-6, with unresolved D. Trimming left V 2 bases short and J 0 bases short, with 17 bases between. This CDR3 has 19 amino acids. Germline V gene sequence: CDR1 PRHDT, CDR2 FYEKMQ (reference sequence). The CDR3 sequence is CASSLKGPVGRSYNSPLHF. The CDR3 bases are TGTGCCAGCAGCTTAAAGGGCCCCGTGGGCCGCTCCTATAATTCACCCCTCCACTTT.

This CDR3 reads CASSVGPEQYF. The DNA for the CDR3 is TGTGCCAGCAGTGTAGGACCCGAGCAGTACTTC. The rearrangement uses TRBV25-1 and TRBJ2-7; the D is unclear. CDR3 length: 11 amino acids. Trimming left V 4 bases short and J 6 bases short, with 7 bases between. CDR1 MGHDK and CDR2 SYGVNS come from the germline V gene.

This sequence joins TRBV19 and TRBJ2-1; TRBD2 matches at 10 bases. The CDR3 runs 17 residues. Germline V gene data show CDR1 as LNHDA and CDR2 as SQIVND (reference sequence). V gave up 6 bases and J gave up 0 bases; unmatched junction bases: 8. CDR3 sequence (DNA): TGTGCCAGTAGATCTGGGACTAGCGAGAGCTCCTACAATGAGCAGTTCTTC. Translation: CASRSGTSESSYNEQFF.

V and J are TRBV6-5 and TRBJ1-1; 9 nucleotides agree with TRBD1. The germline gives CDR1 MNHEY, CDR2 SVGAGI. The CDR3 covers 15 residues. V shed 2 bases and J 1 base; nucleotides not matched to a gene: 2. CDR3 bases: TGTGCCAGCAGTTACGAGGGACAGGGGAACACTGAAGCTTTCTTT. Amino acids: CASSYEGQGNTEAFF.

The chain links TRBV14 to TRBJ2-2; D remains unclear. The ends were cut back, 5 bases at V and 0 bases at J, with 10 bases in the middle. Germline V gene lookup returns CDR1 SGHDN and CDR2 FVKESK. There are 15 residues in the CDR3. CDR3 nucleotide sequence: TGTGCCAGCAGCTACATATCTACGAACACCGGGGAGCTGTTTTTT. Protein sequence: CASSYISTNTGELFF.

V and J are TRBV11-2 and TRBJ2-5, with 9 bases lining up with TRBD1. The CDR3 is made up of 15 amino acids. After removal of 5 bases from V and 9 bases from J, the junction contained 13 bases not matched to a gene. The V gene's germline CDR1 is SGHAT and CDR2 FQNNGV. CDR3 bases: TGTGCCAGCAGCCCAGGGACAGGGATATCGCTGGCCCAGTACTTC. Protein: CASSPGTGISLAQYF.

The genes are TRBV5-6 and TRBJ1-4; TRBD1 matches 7 bases. CDR1 is SGHDT and CDR2 is YYEEEE in the germline V gene. Unmatched junction bases numbered 2, after V lost 4 bases and J lost 8 bases. This CDR3 contains 12 residues. The CDR3 DNA reads as TGTGCCAGCAGCCAGGACAGGGAAAAACTGTTTTTT. Translated: CASSQDREKLFF.

The chain carries TRBV2 and TRBJ1-2; D remains ambiguous. Per the germline V gene, CDR1 is SNHLY and CDR2 is FYNNEI. The CDR3 loop spans 14 amino acids. Trimming cost V 7 bases and J 0 bases, with 12 bases left between them. This CDR3 is CASTGSFTNYGYTF. CDR3 nucleotide sequence: TGTGCCAGCACCGGATCGTTTACTAACTATGGCTACACCTTC. The full variable domain, completed using reference TRBV2 and TRBJ1-2, is EPEVTQTPSHQVTQMGQEVILRCVPISNHLYFYWYRQILGQKVEFLVSFYNNEISEKSEIFDDQFSVERPDGSNFTLKIRSTKLEDSAMYFCASTGSFTNYGYTFGSGTRLTVV.

The rearrangement joins TRBV28 to TRBJ2-5; TRBD2 is a possible D gene (6 bases). The CDR3 is 14 residues long. CDR1 and CDR2 (germline): MDHEN, SYDVKM. The V and J ends lost 3 bases and 5 bases respectively, with 13 bases between them. Written as DNA, the CDR3 is TGTGCCAGCAGTTTTAGTGTTGGGGGGGAGACCCAGTACTTC. Translated: CASSFSVGGETQYF.

The chain is built from TRBV7-2 and TRBJ2-5, with 9 nucleotides matching TRBD1. The CDR3 sequence is 17 residues long. The germline V gene has CDR1 SGHTA and CDR2 FQGNSA. The V gene end was trimmed by 1 base and the J gene end by 9 bases; junction bases not matched to a gene: 15. The CDR3 is CASSLEMAVGTGIAQYF. In DNA form, the CDR3 reads TGTGCCAGCAGCTTAGAAATGGCGGTTGGGACAGGGATTGCCCAGTACTTC.

The chain uses TRBV6-5 and TRBJ2-7, with a possible D match to TRBD2 (6 bases). The CDR3 spans 14 residues. Trimming stripped 3 bases from V and 2 bases from J, with 11 bases between. Germline-derived CDR1 and CDR2 are MNHEY and SVGAGI. For the CDR3, the DNA is TGTGCCAGCAGTTATGGGACTTCCACCTACGAGCAGTACTTC. Encoded protein: CASSYGTSTYEQYF.

The table lists this clone with a count of one. The CDR3 bases are TGTGCCAGCAGCGGTGAGGGCCGGGGTAGTGGAAACACCATATATTTT. Translating gives CASSGEGRGSGNTIYF. V gene TRBV9 combines with J gene TRBJ1-3; no firm D call. The CDR3 is 16 residues long. Germline lookup yields CDR1 SGDLS and CDR2 YYNGEE. Between the trimmed V and J ends, which lost 3 bases and 3 bases, there was a span of 16 bases. The whole variable domain, filled in from reference TRBV9 and TRBJ1-3, reads DSGVTQTPKHLITATGQRVTLRCSPRSGDLSVYWYQQSLDQGLQFLIQYYNGEERAKGNILERFSAQQFPDLHSELNLSSLELGDSALYFCASSGEGRGSGNTIYFGEGSWLTVV.